A single sample gave rise to the 4 T cell receptor beta chains below, sequenced in a study of regulatory T cells in long-lasting Graves disease. Specified time point: persistent/refractory GD, antithyroid drugs over 5 years with positive TRAb. Researchers made the TCR library from RNA that was extracted from PBMCs. Libraries of TCR beta came from iRepertoire HTBI primers plus Arm-PCR of CDR3 regions. TCRdb re-analysed the multiplex PCR reads in MiXCR, keeping a single row per CDR3 protein. The sample includes 400,000 to 500,000 distinct CDR3 sequences, around a fifth seen only once; the top ten take roughly 13%. The sample was peripheral blood mononuclear cells (PBMCs), taken when the disease was refractory, from a patient treated with antithyroid drugs. The receptors come from a female donor with Graves disease.

This clonotype was detected only a few times. J is TRBJ2-2 and V is TRBV6-1; either TRBD1 or TRBD2 may supply D (6 bases each). The CDR3 length is 17 residues. The ends were cut back, 6 bases at V and 3 bases at J, with 20 bases in the middle. Germline V lookup: CDR1 MNHNS, CDR2 SASEGT. The CDR3 spells CASRFILYGGDTGELFF. The CDR3 nucleotides are TGTGCCAGCAGGTTTATTCTTTACGGGGGCGACACCGGGGAGCTGTTTTTT.

The chain is built from TRBV20-1 and TRBJ2-1; 7 positions match TRBD2. The germline CDR1 and CDR2 sequences are DFQATT and SNEGSKA (reference sequence). Trimming cost V 0 bases and J 6 bases; bases outside gene matches: 11. This CDR3 has 16 amino acids. The CDR3 reads CSARESTSPRANEQFF. For the CDR3, the DNA is TGCAGTGCTAGAGAATCGACTAGCCCTAGAGCCAATGAGCAGTTCTTC.

The rearrangement uses TRBV5-6 and TRBJ1-1; 8 bases line up with TRBD1. Germline assignment: CDR1 SGHDT and CDR2 YYEEEE. Trimming cost V 0 bases and J 11 bases; bases outside gene matches: 12. CDR3 length: 15 amino acids. The CDR3 DNA is TGTGCCAGCAGCTTGGGGACAGGGCATGTCATTGAGGCTTTCTTT. This codes for CASSLGTGHVIEAFF.

The V gene is TRBV28, the J gene TRBJ1-1, with 9 bases aligning to TRBD1. Germline trimming cut 3 bases from V and 9 bases from J; bases unmatched to any gene: 2. The germline CDR1 and CDR2 sequences are MDHEN and SYDVKM. The CDR3 is made up of 12 amino acids. The CDR3 nucleotides are TGTGCCAGCAGTTTGACAGGGGGACAAGCTTTCTTT. This translates into CASSLTGGQAFF.